This T cell receptor (beta chain) was found in a study of blood T cell repertoires in COVID-19. Study context: The samples span acute and convalescent COVID-19 from the United States, Italy and Spain. PBMCs, B-cell-depleted T cells, or T cells provided the cDNA or gDNA that made up the material.

How the authors handled the data: Using reference gene primer amplification, nucleated cell counts were estimated. Only in-frame clones appear in the TCRdb table, and some are missing; sequencing was by immunoSEQ multiplex PCR. V and J calls and clone size are given by that table; D and trimming were obtained from the DNA. The sample holds about 200,000 clones; over 75% are singletons and the top ten take over 4.5%. The V gene's germline CDR1 is LNHDA and CDR2 SQIVND (reference sequence). V trimming: 8 bases; J trimming: 6 bases; junction bases outside the gene matches: 9. The CDR3 loop spans 15 amino acids.

Sequencing input: peripheral blood. V is TRBV19 and J is TRBJ2-1, with 11 bases lining up with TRBD2. The TCR was taken from a man older than 75 with acute or convalescent COVID-19. CDR3 coding DNA: TGTGCCAGTGCCCCGGCCCTAGCGGGGGGCAATGAGCAGTTCTTC. It translates to CASAPALAGGNEQFF.